This T cell receptor (beta chain) is drawn from a study of T cell changes during pregnancy in multiple sclerosis. Generated by immunoSEQ multiplex PCR, the TCRdb table keeps only in-frame clones and is missing some. Among under 35,000 clones listed, roughly nine tenths were seen once. Between the trimmed V and J ends, which lost 5 bases and 7 bases, there was a span of 11 bases. Per germline, CDR1 SEHNR and CDR2 FQNEAQ (reference sequence). The CDR3 runs 13 residues. The chain links TRBV7-9 to TRBJ1-4; D perhaps matches TRBD1 (6 bases). Here the sequenced sample was CD4+ T cells from peripheral blood mononuclear cells, taken in the first trimester of pregnancy. This receptor was obtained from a female donor with multiple sclerosis, enrolled in a pregnancy study. This CDR3 is CASSGQSLEKLFF. The CDR3 nucleotides are TGTGCCAGCAGCGGACAGAGCCTTGAAAAACTGTTTTTT.